This T cell receptor beta chain originates from a study of blood T cells in healthy people across ages. On this clonotype: Its antigen is unknown.

The second PCR ran roughly 6 to 11 cycles with a sample-barcoded 5' primer and J-beta primers. MiXCR was run by TCRdb on the 5' RACE reads, yielding one entry per CDR3 protein. This repertoire shows hundreds of thousands of distinct CDR3 sequences, about 52% found once; its top ten account for roughly 30%. Notes on the study in general: Unsorted PBMC input precluded a conclusive naive versus antigen-experienced comparison.

Germline CDR1 and CDR2: SGHVS and FQNEAQ. V lost 1 base and J lost 0, with 18 bases in between. This CDR3 is built from 18 residues. The receptor was derived from a woman in her sixties or seventies in good health. The chain recombines TRBV7-8 with TRBJ2-5, with D tentatively TRBD2 (5 bases). Sequenced sample: blood. DNA for the CDR3: TGTGCCAGCAGCTTAGTTGCGACGCGGGCCCTAAACCAAGAGACCCAGTACTTC. Its translation is CASSLVATRALNQETQYF.